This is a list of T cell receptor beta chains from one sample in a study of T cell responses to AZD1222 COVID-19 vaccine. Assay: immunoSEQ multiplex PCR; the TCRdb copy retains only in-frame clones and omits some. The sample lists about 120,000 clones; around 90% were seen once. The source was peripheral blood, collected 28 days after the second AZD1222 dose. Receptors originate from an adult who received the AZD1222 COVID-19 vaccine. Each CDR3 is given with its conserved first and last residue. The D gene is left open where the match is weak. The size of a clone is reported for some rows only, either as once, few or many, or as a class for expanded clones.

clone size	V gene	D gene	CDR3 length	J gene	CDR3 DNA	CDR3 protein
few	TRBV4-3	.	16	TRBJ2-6	TGCGCCAGCAGCCAGGCGACCTTTTTTGGGGCCAACGTCCTGACTTTC	CASSQATFFGANVLTF
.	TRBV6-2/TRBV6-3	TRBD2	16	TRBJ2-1	TGTGCCAGCAGTACCCCACTAGCGGGGGGGCATGATGAGCAGTTCTTC	CASSTPLAGGHDEQFF
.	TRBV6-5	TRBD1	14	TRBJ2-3	TGTGCCAGCAGTTCGTGGACAGGGCCAGATACGCAGTATTTT	CASSSWTGPDTQYF
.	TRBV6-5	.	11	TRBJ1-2	TGTGCCACCACAGCTAACTATGGCTACACCTTC	CATTANYGYTF
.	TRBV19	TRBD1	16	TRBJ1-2	TGTGCCAGTAGTATACTGGGGACAGGAGAAAAATATGGCTACACCTTC	CASSILGTGEKYGYTF
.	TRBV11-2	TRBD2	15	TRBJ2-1	TGTGCCAGCAGCTGGACTAGCGGGGGGTACAATGAGCAGTTCTTC	CASSWTSGGYNEQFF
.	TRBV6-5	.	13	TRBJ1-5	TGTGCCAGCTCCGTAGACACCAATCAGCCCCAGCATTTT	CASSVDTNQPQHF
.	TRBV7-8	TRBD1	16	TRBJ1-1	TGTGCCAGCAGCTTATTATCACAGGGGGGAAACACTGAAGCTTTCTTT	CASSLLSQGGNTEAFF
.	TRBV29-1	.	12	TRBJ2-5	TGCAGCGTTGAACAGTCCGGATTGGCCCAGTACTTC	CSVEQSGLAQYF
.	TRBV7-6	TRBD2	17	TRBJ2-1	TGTGCCAGCAGCTTAGGTAGTGTTGCGGGGGGGCCTGCTGAGCAGTTCTTC	CASSLGSVAGGPAEQFF
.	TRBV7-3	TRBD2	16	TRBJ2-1	TGTGCCAGCAGCTTAGGAGGCGGGGGCTCCTACAATGAGCAGTTCTTC	CASSLGGGGSYNEQFF
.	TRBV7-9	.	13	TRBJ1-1	TGTGCCAGCAGCTTCTCAGGGAGCACTGAAGCTTTCTTT	CASSFSGSTEAFF
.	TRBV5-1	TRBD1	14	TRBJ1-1	TGCGCCAGCAATTACAGGGGGACTAACACTGAAGCTTTCTTT	CASNYRGTNTEAFF
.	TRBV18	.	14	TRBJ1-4	TGTGCCAGCTCAACAGGGATCAATAATGAAAAACTGTTTTTT	CASSTGINNEKLFF
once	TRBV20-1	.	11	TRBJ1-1	TGCAGTGCCTGGCTCGGCGGTGAAGCTTTCTTT	CSAWLGGEAFF
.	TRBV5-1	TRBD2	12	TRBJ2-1	TGCGCCAGCAGCGACGGCGGGGGAGAGCAGTTCTTC	CASSDGGGEQFF
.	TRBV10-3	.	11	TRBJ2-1	TGTGCCATCAGTGGGGGGGATGAGCAGTTCTTC	CAISGGDEQFF
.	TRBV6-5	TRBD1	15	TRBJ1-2	TGTGCCAGCAGTTCAACAGGGGGGGTTAACTATGGCTACACCTTC	CASSSTGGVNYGYTF
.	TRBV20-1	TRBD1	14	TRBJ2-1	TGCAGTGCTAGTACAGGGGGGTACTACAATGAGCAGTTCTTC	CSASTGGYYNEQFF
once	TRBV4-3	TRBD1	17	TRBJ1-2	TGCGCCAGCAGCCACCCCGGACAGGTGGGCGGCGGTATTGGCTACACCTTC	CASSHPGQVGGGIGYTF
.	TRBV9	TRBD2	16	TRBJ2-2	TGTGCCAGCAGCGTTAGTGGACTAGCGGTCACCGGGGAGCTGTTTTTT	CASSVSGLAVTGELFF
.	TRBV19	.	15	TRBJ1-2	TGTGCCAGTAGTTGGCGGGCGGGAATTAACTATGGCTACACCTTC	CASSWRAGINYGYTF
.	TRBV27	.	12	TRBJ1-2	TGTGCCAGCAGTTTTCGAGGGCTGGGCTACACCTTC	CASSFRGLGYTF
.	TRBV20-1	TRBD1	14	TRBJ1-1	TGCAGTGCTAGTCGGACAGGGCGGAACACTGAAGCTTTCTTT	CSASRTGRNTEAFF